This TCR beta chain was recovered during a study of T-cell memory formation after mild COVID-19. Study overall: TCR clusters mostly belonged to single donors. Study-level points and caveats: Pre-infection memory harbored some responding clones, suggesting cross-reactive memory joined.

Turning to this clonotype: Its antigen is not identified.

The length of the CDR3 is 14 residues. Germline V gene lookup returns CDR1 SEHNR and CDR2 FQNEAQ (reference sequence). Trimming removed 5 bases from V and 7 bases from J, with 15 bases in between. The TCR alpha and TCR beta cDNA libraries, bearing sample barcodes and UMIs, were generated by 5'RACE using constant-segment primers. TCRdb reprocessed the 5' RACE reads with MiXCR, giving one entry per CDR3 protein. The table has approximately 88,000 distinct CDR3 sequences, around 27% seen once; the top ten hold over 40%. The chain recombines TRBV7-9 with TRBJ2-1; D gene uncertain. The sequence was collected from a young man who had mild COVID-19 (a few samples of this study predate the infection). Cell type and time point are not known. Source material: PBMCs or a T cell subset sorted from them (not recorded which). CDR3 loop: CASSPHRNRNEQFF. The CDR3 DNA reads as TGTGCCAGCAGCCCGCATCGCAACCGGAATGAGCAGTTCTTC.